This is a list of T cell receptor beta chains from one sample in a study of CD8+ T cells in alopecia areata. Profiling relied on immunoSEQ multiplex PCR, and the TCRdb table lists in-frame clones only, not all of them. This sample has 80,000 to 100,000 clones, with around 45% found just once. Sequences were obtained from CD4+ T cells sorted from blood. The receptors were gathered from a human donor with alopecia areata. CDR3s include the opening cysteine and the closing phenylalanine or tryptophan. The D gene is left open where the match is weak. Size is omitted from some rows. Given values are once, few, many or a class for expanded clones.

v_gene,d_gene,j_gene,abundance,CDR3aa,CDR3nt
TRBV28,TRBD2,TRBJ2-7,few,CASSPSWTSGRRGYEQYF,TGTGCCAGCAGTCCCTCATGGACTAGCGGGAGACGTGGGTACGAGCAGTACTTC
TRBV7-9,TRBD2,TRBJ2-5,few,CASSPFGLAGSQETQYF,TGTGCCAGCAGCCCATTCGGACTAGCGGGCTCACAAGAGACCCAGTACTTC
TRBV30,NA,TRBJ2-1,NA,CAWSVAHEQFF,TGTGCCTGGAGTGTAGCGCACGAGCAGTTCTTC
TRBV27,TRBD1,TRBJ1-2,once,CASSTRQGSYTF,TGTGCCAGCAGTACCCGACAGGGGAGCTACACCTTC
TRBV18,NA,TRBJ2-7,NA,CASSPLKDYEQYF,TGTGCCAGCTCACCCCTCAAGGACTACGAGCAGTACTTC
TRBV20-1,NA,TRBJ2-3,few,CSALGPDTQYF,TGCAGTGCTTTAGGGCCAGATACGCAGTATTTT
TRBV5-1,NA,TRBJ2-1,NA,CASSPGLNNEQFF,TGCGCCAGCAGCCCCGGACTTAACAATGAGCAGTTCTTC
TRBV2,NA,TRBJ2-3,NA,CASKSETRAQYF,TGTGCCAGCAAATCCGAGACTAGGGCGCAGTATTTT
TRBV29-1,TRBD2,TRBJ2-1,NA,CSTLTSGGGGEQFF,TGCAGCACGTTGACTAGCGGGGGAGGGGGGGAGCAGTTCTTC
TRBV30,NA,TRBJ1-2,NA,CAWSVLGLGSYTF,TGTGCCTGGAGTGTGCTCGGCCTCGGGAGCTACACCTTC
TRBV9,TRBD2,TRBJ2-5,NA,CASTRTGGYSQETQYF,TGTGCCAGCACCCGGACGGGGGGGTACAGTCAAGAGACCCAGTACTTC
TRBV29-1,TRBD2,TRBJ2-5,NA,CSVQLAGAETQYF,TGCAGCGTACAACTAGCGGGAGCCGAGACCCAGTACTTC
TRBV7-2,TRBD2,TRBJ2-5,NA,CASSVGLAEETQYF,TGTGCCAGCAGCGTGGGACTAGCGGAAGAGACCCAGTACTTC
TRBV4-3,NA,TRBJ2-3,NA,CASSQDKNTDTQYF,TGCGCCAGCAGCCAAGATAAGAACACAGATACGCAGTATTTT
TRBV6-6,NA,TRBJ2-5,NA,CASGPGLRAYF,TGTGCCAGCGGACCGGGACTCCGTGCGTACTTC
TRBV7-9,NA,TRBJ2-6,NA,CASSPRLMGANVLTF,TGTGCCAGCAGCCCAAGACTCATGGGGGCCAACGTCCTGACTTTC
TRBV5-5,NA,TRBJ2-5,NA,CASSLPGQETQYF,TGTGCCAGCAGCTTGCCAGGGCAAGAGACCCAGTACTTC
TRBV19,NA,TRBJ2-4,few,CASSIRGDTRGPKKKNIQYF,TGTGCCAGTAGTATCCGGGGAGACACCCGGGGACCAAAAAAGAAAAACATTCAGTACTTC
TRBV4-3,NA,TRBJ2-3,NA,CASSQEPGQGFRDTQYF,TGCGCCAGCAGCCAAGAGCCGGGACAAGGTTTTAGAGATACGCAGTATTTT
TRBV28,NA,TRBJ2-2,few,CASSSNPFGNTGELFF,TGTGCCAGCAGTTCCAATCCGTTCGGGAACACCGGGGAGCTGTTTTTT
TRBV4-1,NA,TRBJ1-5,few,CASSQTGFNQPQHF,TGCGCCAGCAGCCAAACAGGTTTCAATCAGCCCCAGCATTTT
TRBV29-1,TRBD2,TRBJ2-3,few,CSVVSSGRGTDTQYF,TGCAGCGTCGTCTCTAGCGGGAGGGGGACAGATACGCAGTATTTT
TRBV7-2,NA,TRBJ2-7,NA,CASSLASSYEQYF,TGTGCCAGCAGCTTAGCGTCATCCTACGAGCAGTACTTC
TRBV4-3,NA,TRBJ2-5,NA,CASSPGQRVTQETQYF,TGCGCCAGCTCCCCGGGCCAGCGGGTGACACAAGAGACCCAGTACTTC
TRBV30,NA,TRBJ2-5,NA,CAWSVQKETQYF,TGTGCCTGGAGTGTTCAGAAGGAGACCCAGTACTTC
TRBV5-1,NA,TRBJ2-3,NA,CASSLAGLLTDTQYF,TGCGCCAGCAGCTTGGCGGGACTTCTCACAGATACGCAGTATTTT
TRBV19,NA,TRBJ2-5,NA,CASYGTSQETQYF,TGTGCCAGTTATGGGACAAGTCAAGAGACCCAGTACTTC
TRBV23-1,NA,TRBJ2-4,few,CASSHPGHLTLAKNIQYF,TGCGCCAGCAGTCACCCGGGACACCTTACTCTAGCCAAAAACATTCAGTACTTC
TRBV9,NA,TRBJ1-2,NA,CASSGQRRGMDGYYGYTF,TGTGCCAGCAGCGGACAGCGAAGGGGGATGGACGGATACTATGGCTACACCTTC
TRBV6-5,NA,TRBJ2-5,NA,CASSFGGARRETQYF,TGTGCCAGCAGCTTCGGCGGGGCCCGGAGGGAGACCCAGTACTTC
TRBV5-1,NA,TRBJ2-7,few,CASSLASGVPYEQYF,TGCGCCAGCAGCTTGGCGTCAGGAGTCCCCTACGAGCAGTACTTC
TRBV6-1,NA,TRBJ1-2,NA,CASRRGLHTNYGYTF,TGTGCCAGCAGACGGGGATTGCATACTAACTATGGCTACACCTTC
TRBV5-6,TRBD1,TRBJ2-6,NA,CASSSGQGAAGANVLTF,TGTGCCAGCAGCTCGGGACAGGGGGCTGCTGGGGCCAACGTCCTGACTTTC
TRBV4-2,NA,TRBJ2-5,NA,CASSQANRGPETQYF,TGTGCCAGCAGCCAAGCTAATAGGGGCCCAGAGACCCAGTACTTC
TRBV29-1,NA,TRBJ2-5,few,CSVQAMRFAGQETQYF,TGCAGCGTTCAGGCAATGCGATTCGCGGGGCAAGAGACCCAGTACTTC
TRBV20-1,NA,TRBJ2-5,NA,CSARRQETQYF,TGCAGTGCTAGAAGGCAAGAGACCCAGTACTTC
TRBV7-2,NA,TRBJ2-5,NA,CASRPPGPETQYF,TGTGCCAGTCGCCCGCCGGGCCCAGAGACCCAGTACTTC
TRBV29-1,TRBD1,TRBJ2-1,NA,CSVGTTKIRDRGSHEQFF,TGCAGCGTCGGCACGACCAAAATACGGGACAGGGGGTCCCATGAGCAGTTCTTC
TRBV6-6,TRBD1,TRBJ1-2,NA,CAAGTDNYGYTF,TGTGCCGCCGGGACAGACAACTATGGCTACACCTTC
TRBV10-1,NA,TRBJ2-5,NA,CASSDTGFQETQYF,TGCGCCAGCAGTGATACAGGGTTCCAAGAGACCCAGTACTTC
TRBV10-3,NA,TRBJ2-5,few,CAISDVAGLQETQYF,TGTGCCATCAGTGACGTGGCAGGGTTACAAGAGACCCAGTACTTC
TRBV29-1,NA,TRBJ2-1,few,CSVDGVSSYNEQFF,TGCAGCGTTGATGGGGTTAGCTCCTACAATGAGCAGTTCTTC
TRBV27,NA,TRBJ2-7,NA,CASSLSSQNSYEQYF,TGTGCCAGCAGTTTATCCTCCCAGAACTCCTACGAGCAGTACTTC
TRBV5-1,NA,TRBJ2-1,NA,CASSLTDNEQFF,TGCGCCAGCAGCTTGACAGACAATGAGCAGTTCTTC
TRBV6-1,TRBD2,TRBJ2-7,few,CASSDATSGSAREQYF,TGTGCCAGCAGTGACGCGACTAGCGGGAGTGCCCGCGAGCAGTACTTC
TRBV7-3,NA,TRBJ1-1,few,CASSVQENTEAFF,TGTGCCAGCAGCGTACAGGAGAACACTGAAGCTTTCTTT
TRBV2,NA,TRBJ2-1,NA,CASKEVYNEQFF,TGTGCCAGCAAAGAGGTTTACAATGAGCAGTTCTTC
TRBV30,NA,TRBJ1-1,once,CAWILVLGSTEAFF,TGTGCCTGGATCCTCGTATTAGGGAGCACTGAAGCTTTCTTT
TRBV6-5,TRBD1,TRBJ2-5,few,CASRADRGLGTQYF,TGTGCCAGCAGGGCGGACAGGGGGCTCGGGACCCAGTACTTC
TRBV25-1,NA,TRBJ2-4,NA,CASSESGGLAKNIQYF,TGTGCCAGCAGTGAATCCGGGGGGCTAGCCAAAAACATTCAGTACTTC
TRBV2,TRBD2,TRBJ2-1,NA,CASRGGLAGTSYNEQFF,TGTGCCAGCCGAGGAGGACTAGCGGGGACCTCCTACAATGAGCAGTTCTTC
TRBV7-2,NA,TRBJ2-5,NA,CASSLGGTPQETQYF,TGTGCCAGCAGCTTGGGCGGAACTCCCCAAGAGACCCAGTACTTC
TRBV29-1,NA,TRBJ2-3,NA,CSVFGGLAPDTQYF,TGCAGCGTTTTTGGGGGGCTAGCGCCAGATACGCAGTATTTT
TRBV7-2,NA,TRBJ1-2,NA,CASRSGNLNYGYTF,TGTGCCAGCAGATCAGGGAATTTAAACTATGGCTACACCTTC
TRBV29-1,NA,TRBJ1-3,NA,CSVSPDRLYGNTIYF,TGCAGCGTTAGCCCGGACCGACTGTATGGAAACACCATATATTTT
TRBV6-1,NA,TRBJ2-3,NA,CASSVGKADTQYF,TGTGCCAGCAGTGTTGGGAAGGCAGATACGCAGTATTTT
TRBV5-1,NA,TRBJ2-2,NA,CASSLDFRNTGELFF,TGCGCCAGCAGCTTAGACTTTCGGAACACCGGGGAGCTGTTTTTT
TRBV28,NA,TRBJ2-5,NA,CASRGLREFVETQYF,TGTGCCAGCAGGGGGTTACGAGAATTTGTTGAGACCCAGTACTTC
TRBV29-1,TRBD1,TRBJ2-7,NA,CSVGGTGGFNYEQYF,TGCAGCGTTGGGGGGACAGGGGGATTTAACTACGAGCAGTACTTC